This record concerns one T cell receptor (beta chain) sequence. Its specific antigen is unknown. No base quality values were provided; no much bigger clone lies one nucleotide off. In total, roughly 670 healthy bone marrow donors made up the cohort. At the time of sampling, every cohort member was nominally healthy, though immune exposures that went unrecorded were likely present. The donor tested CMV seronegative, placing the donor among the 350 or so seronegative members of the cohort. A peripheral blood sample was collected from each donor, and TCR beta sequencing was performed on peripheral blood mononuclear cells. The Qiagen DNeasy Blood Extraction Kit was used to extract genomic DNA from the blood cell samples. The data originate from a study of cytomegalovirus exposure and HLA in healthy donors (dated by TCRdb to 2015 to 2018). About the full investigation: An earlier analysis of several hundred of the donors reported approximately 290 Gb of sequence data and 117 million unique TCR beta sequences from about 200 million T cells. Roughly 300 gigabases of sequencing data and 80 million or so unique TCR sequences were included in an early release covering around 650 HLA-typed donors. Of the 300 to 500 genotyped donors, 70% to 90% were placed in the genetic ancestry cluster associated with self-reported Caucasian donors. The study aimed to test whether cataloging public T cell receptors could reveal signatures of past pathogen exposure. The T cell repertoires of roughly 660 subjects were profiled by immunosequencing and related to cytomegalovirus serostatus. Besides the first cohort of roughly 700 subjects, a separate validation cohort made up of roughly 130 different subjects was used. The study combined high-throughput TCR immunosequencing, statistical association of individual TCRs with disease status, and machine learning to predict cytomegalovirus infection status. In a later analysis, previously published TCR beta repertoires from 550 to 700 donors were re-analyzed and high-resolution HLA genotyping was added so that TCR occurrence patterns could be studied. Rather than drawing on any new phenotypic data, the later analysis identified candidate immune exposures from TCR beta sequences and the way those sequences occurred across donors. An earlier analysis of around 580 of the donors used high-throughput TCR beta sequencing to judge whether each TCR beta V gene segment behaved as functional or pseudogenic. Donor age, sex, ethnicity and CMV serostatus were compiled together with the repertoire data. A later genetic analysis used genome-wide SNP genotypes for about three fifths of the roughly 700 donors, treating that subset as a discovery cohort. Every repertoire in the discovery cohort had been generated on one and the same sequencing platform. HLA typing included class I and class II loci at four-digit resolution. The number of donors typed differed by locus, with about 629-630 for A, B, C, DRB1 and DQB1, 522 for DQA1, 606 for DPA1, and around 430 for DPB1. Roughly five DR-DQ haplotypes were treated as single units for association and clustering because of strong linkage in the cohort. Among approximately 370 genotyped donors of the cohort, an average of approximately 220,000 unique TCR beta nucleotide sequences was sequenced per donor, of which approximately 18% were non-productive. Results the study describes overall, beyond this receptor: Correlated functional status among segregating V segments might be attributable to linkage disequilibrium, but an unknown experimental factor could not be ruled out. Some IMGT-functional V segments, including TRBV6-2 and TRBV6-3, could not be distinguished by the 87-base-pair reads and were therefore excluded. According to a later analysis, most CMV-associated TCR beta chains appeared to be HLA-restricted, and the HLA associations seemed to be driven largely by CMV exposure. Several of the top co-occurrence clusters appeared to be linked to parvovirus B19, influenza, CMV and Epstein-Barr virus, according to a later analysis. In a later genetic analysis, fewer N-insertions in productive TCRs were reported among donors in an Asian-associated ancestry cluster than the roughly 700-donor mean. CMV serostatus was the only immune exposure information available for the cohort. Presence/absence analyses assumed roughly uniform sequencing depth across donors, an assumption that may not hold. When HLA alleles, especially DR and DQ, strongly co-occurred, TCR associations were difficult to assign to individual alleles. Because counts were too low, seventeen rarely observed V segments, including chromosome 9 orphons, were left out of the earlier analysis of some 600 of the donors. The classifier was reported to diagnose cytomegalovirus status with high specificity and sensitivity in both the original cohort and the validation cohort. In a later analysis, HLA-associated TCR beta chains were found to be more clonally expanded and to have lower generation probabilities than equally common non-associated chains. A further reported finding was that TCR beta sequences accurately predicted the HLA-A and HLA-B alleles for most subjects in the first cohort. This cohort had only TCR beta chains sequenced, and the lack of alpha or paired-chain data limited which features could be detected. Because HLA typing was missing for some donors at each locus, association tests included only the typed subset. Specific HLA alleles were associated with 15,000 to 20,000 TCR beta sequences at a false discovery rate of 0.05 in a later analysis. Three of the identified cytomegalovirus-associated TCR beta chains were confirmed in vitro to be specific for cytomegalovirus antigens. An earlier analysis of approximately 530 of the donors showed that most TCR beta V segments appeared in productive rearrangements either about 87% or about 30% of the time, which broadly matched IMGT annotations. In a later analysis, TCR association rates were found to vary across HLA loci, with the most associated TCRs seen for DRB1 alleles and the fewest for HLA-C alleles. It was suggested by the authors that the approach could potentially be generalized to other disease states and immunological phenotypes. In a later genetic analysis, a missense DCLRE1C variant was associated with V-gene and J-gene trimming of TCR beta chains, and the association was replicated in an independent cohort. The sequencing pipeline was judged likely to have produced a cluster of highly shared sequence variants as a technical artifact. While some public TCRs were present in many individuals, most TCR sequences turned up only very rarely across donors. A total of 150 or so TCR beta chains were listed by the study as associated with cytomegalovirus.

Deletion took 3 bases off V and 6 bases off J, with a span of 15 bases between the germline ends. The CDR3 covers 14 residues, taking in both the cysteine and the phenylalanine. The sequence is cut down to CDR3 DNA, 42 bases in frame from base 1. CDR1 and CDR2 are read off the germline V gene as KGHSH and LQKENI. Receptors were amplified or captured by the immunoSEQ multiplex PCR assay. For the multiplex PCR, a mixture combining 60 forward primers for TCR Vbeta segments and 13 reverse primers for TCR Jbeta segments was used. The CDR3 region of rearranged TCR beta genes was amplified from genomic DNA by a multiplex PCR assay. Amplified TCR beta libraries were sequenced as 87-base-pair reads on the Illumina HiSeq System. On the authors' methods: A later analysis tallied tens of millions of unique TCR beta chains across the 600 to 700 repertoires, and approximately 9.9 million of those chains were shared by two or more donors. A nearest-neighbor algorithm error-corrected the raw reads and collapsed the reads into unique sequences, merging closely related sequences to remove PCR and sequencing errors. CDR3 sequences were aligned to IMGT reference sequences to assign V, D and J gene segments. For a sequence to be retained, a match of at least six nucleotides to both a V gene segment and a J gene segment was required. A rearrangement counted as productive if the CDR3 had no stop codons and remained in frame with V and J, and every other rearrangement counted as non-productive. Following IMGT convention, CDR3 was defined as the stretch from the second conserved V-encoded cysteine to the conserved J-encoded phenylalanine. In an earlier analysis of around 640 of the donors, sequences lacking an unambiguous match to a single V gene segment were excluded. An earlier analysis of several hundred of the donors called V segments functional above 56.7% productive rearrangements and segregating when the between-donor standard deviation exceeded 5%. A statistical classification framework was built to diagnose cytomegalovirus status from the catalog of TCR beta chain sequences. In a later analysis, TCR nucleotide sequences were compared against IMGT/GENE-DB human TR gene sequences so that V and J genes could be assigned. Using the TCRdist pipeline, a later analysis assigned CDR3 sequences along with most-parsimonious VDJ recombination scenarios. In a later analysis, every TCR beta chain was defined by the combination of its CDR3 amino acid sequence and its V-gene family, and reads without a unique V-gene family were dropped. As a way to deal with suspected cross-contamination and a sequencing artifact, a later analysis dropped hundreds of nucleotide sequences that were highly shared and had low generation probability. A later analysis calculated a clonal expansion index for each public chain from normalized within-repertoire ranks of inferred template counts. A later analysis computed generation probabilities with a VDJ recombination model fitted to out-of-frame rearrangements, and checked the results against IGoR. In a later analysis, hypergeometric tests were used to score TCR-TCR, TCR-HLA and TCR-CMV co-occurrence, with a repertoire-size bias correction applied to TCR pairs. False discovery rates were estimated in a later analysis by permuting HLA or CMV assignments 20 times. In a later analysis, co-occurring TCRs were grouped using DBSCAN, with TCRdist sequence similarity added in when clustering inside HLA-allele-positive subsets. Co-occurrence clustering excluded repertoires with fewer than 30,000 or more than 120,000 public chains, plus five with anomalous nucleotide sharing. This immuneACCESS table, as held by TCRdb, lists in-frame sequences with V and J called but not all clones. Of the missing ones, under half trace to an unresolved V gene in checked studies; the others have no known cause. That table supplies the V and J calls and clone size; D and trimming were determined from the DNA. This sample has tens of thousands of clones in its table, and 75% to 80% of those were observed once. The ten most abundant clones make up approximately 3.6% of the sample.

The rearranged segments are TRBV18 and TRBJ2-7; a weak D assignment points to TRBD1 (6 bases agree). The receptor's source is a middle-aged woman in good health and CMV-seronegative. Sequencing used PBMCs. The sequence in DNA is TGTGCCAGCTCACCGCAGACAGGTTTGACCGAGCAGTACTTC. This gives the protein CASSPQTGLTEQYF.